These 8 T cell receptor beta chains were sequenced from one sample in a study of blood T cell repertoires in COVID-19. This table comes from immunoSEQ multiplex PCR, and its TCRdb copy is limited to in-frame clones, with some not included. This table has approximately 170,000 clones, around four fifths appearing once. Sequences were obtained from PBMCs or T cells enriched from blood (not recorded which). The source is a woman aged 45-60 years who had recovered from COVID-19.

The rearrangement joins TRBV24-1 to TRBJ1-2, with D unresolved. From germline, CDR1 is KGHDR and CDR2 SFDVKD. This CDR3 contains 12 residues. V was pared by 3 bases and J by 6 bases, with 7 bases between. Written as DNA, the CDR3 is TGTGCCACCAGTGATGGCATCGATGGCTACACCTTC. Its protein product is CATSDGIDGYTF.

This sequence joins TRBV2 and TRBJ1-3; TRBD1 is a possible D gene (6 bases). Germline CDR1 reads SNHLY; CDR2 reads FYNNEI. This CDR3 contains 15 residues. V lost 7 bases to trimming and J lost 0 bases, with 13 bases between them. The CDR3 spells CASTGQLFSGNTIYF. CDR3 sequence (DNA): TGTGCCAGCACCGGACAGCTCTTCTCTGGAAACACCATATATTTT.

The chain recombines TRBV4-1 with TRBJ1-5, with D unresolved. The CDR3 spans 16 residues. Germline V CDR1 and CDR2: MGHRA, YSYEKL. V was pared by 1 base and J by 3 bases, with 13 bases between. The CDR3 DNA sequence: TGCGCCAGCAGCCAAGCTCCAGGTCTCTACAATCAGCCCCAGCATTTT. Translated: CASSQAPGLYNQPQHF.

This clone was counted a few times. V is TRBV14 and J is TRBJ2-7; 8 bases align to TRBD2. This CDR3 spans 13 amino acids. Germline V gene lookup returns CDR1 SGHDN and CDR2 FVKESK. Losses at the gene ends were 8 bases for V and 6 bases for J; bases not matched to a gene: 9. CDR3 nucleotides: TGTGCCAGCGGGGTGAACGGGAGGGCCGAGCAGTACTTC. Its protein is CASGVNGRAEQYF.

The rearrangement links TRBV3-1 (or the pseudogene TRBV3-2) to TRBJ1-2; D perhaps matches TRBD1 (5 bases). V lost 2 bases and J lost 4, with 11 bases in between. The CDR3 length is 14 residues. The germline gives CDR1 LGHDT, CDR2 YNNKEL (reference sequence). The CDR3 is CASSQPDKPYGYTF. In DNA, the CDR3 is TGTGCCAGCAGCCAACCGGACAAACCCTATGGCTACACCTTC.

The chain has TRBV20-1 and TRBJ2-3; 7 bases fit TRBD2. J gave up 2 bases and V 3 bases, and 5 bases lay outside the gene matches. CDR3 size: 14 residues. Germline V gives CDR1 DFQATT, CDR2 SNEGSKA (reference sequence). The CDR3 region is CSASPSGLTDTQYF. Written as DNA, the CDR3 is TGCAGTGCTAGTCCTAGCGGACTCACAGATACGCAGTATTTT.

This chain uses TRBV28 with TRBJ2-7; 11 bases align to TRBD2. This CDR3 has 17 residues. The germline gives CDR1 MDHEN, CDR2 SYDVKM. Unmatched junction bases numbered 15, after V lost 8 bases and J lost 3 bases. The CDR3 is CASWRGNSGRGLYEQYF. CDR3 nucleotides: TGTGCCAGCTGGCGCGGGAATAGCGGGAGGGGTCTCTACGAGCAGTACTTC.

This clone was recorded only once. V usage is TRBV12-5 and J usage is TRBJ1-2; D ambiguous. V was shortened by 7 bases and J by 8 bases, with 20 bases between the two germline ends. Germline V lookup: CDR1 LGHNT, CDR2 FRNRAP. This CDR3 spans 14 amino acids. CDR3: CASALGVRGDGYTF. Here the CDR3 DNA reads TGTGCTAGTGCTCTTGGTGTTCGGGGAGACGGCTACACCTTC.